The source of this T cell receptor (beta chain) is a study of STAT5B mutations in CD4+ large granular lymphocyte leukemia (dated by TCRdb to between 2021 and 2024). Broadly, across the study: Among healthy controls, the CDR3 'QG' motif was associated with a particular HLA allele. Flow cytometry on FACSCanto II or FACSVerse confirmed that purified fractions exceeded 95% purity among lymphocytes. The TCRbeta repertoires of CD4+ T-cell large granular lymphocyte leukemia patients were compared with the TCRbeta repertoires of healthy blood donors. Broad study findings and their caveats: Main leukemic clonotypes were private to each patient, although over 20% appeared at low frequency in other patients' non-leukemic repertoires. Enrichment of TRBV06-family usage was observed among the top patient clones (8/27) relative to healthy controls (2/35). Compared with healthy CD4+ repertoires, CD4-sorted patient repertoires appeared more clonal, and this difference remained even after the putative leukemic clones were removed. The data were not HLA-matched, and the higher clonality in CD4+ T-LGLL than in CD8+ T-LGLL could be due to the relatively small sample size.

As regards this clone: The antigen it recognizes is unknown. Nothing much larger sits one base from this clone, and base qualities are not available.

Buffy coats from around 37 blood donors, supplied by the Finnish Red Cross blood service, were used as healthy controls. All TCR-sequenced material derived from peripheral blood: patient blood samples and healthy donor buffy coats. Peripheral blood mononuclear cells were isolated by Ficoll-Hypaque gradient centrifugation. CD4+ cells were purified magnetically from the buffy coats of healthy controls. Genomic DNA was extracted with the Gentra Puregene Cell and Tissue kit and quantified on a Qubit 2.0 fluorometer. V is reduced by 4 bases and J by 9 bases, leaving a spacing of 7 bases between them. The CDR3 measures 12 amino acids from cysteine to phenylalanine. The retained sequence is limited to the CDR3, 36 bases, with the frame set at the first base. Reading the germline V gene (reference sequence) gives CDR1 SEHNR and CDR2 FQNEAQ. The immunoSEQ assay at survey resolution was applied to genomic DNA for sequencing of TCRbeta rearrangements. In the paper's pipeline: In the TCR sequencing data, the lowest productive clonotype frequency that could be detected was 2.59 x 10-5. Analyses included only productive TCRbeta rearrangements, meaning complete and in-frame sequences. The clonality of each sample was calculated as Simpson clonality in the immunoSEQ Analyzer version 3.0. Clones were categorized by frequency as very rare, small, medium, large (1-20%) or hyperexpanded (>20%). Generation probabilities were estimated with OLGA 1.2.3, V-gene circos plots were made with VDJtools, specificities were looked up in VDJdb, and CDR3 motifs were identified with GLIPH. Here the immuneACCESS table is served through TCRdb, limited to in-frame sequences with V and J called. Missing clones are a known gap in these copies; in checked studies unresolved V genes cover under half, and the rest lacks a known reason. Clone size and V and J calls were adopted from that table, with D and trimming inferred from the DNA. For this sample there are tens of thousands of clones; 88% appear just once. Approximately 0.97% of the sample is taken by the ten largest.

The sequenced sample was CD4+ T cells from blood buffy coats. In this chain, TRBV7-9 is recombined with TRBJ1-6, with the D gene call left open. This clonotype was sampled from a human donor in good health. CDR3 protein: CASSSVGSPLHF. The nucleotide sequence is TGTGCCAGCAGCTCCGTGGGTTCACCCCTCCACTTT. Here the CDR3 is joined to the reference TRBV7-9 and TRBJ1-6 genes, and the full variable domain is: DTGVSQNPRHKITKRGQNVTFRCDPISEHNRLYWYRQTLGQGPEFLTYFQNEAQLEKSRLLSDRFSAERPKGSFSTLEIQRTEQGDSAMYLCASSSVGSPLHFGNGTRLTVT.